One and the same sample provided the 32 T cell receptor beta chains below, sequenced in a study of early T cells in non-severe SARS-CoV-2 infection. MiXCR was run by TCRdb on the 5' RACE reads, yielding one entry per CDR3 protein. The repertoire holds around 72,000 distinct CDR3 sequences, with 10% as singletons. This specimen was whole blood, taken at baseline. The receptors were gathered from an adult who was a healthcare worker with PCR-confirmed SARS-CoV-2 infection or an uninfected control (not recorded which).

Concerning this clonotype: Compared with germline, one end of the junction differs, possibly owing to a read error. The V and J genes are TRBV11-2 and TRBJ2-3, with 7 positions matching TRBD2. Germline V gene data show CDR1 as SGHAT and CDR2 as FQNNGV. This CDR3 is 13 amino acids long. Written as DNA, the CDR3 is TGTGCCAGCAGCGCCGGGACTACAGTTACGCAGTATTTT. It encodes CASSAGTTVTQYF.

V and J are TRBV6-5 and TRBJ1-1, with unresolved D. Germline loops: CDR1 MNHEY, CDR2 SVGAGI. CDR3 length equals 14 residues. V lost 0 bases and J lost 4, with 9 bases in between. The CDR3 nucleotides read TGTGCCAGCAGTTACTCGTCAAGGAGCACTGAAGCTTTCTTT. This codes for CASSYSSRSTEAFF.

In this sample, this clonotype turned up many times. V gene TRBV9 combines with J gene TRBJ2-1; D is undetermined. The CDR3 loop spans 14 amino acids. Germline CDR1 SGDLS, CDR2 YYNGEE. V gave up 4 bases and J gave up 6 bases, with 14 bases separating them. CDR3 nucleotides: TGTGCCAGCAGCTTGTTCTCCCCGGGCAATGAGCAGTTCTTC. It is translated as CASSLFSPGNEQFF.

This clonotype was seen repeatedly, ten times or more. The rearrangement links TRBV2 to TRBJ2-3; D call uncertain. The V end lost 7 bases, the J end lost 6 bases, and 14 bases lay between the germline ends. Germline V lookup: CDR1 SNHLY, CDR2 FYNNEI. The CDR3 consists of 13 residues. The CDR3 DNA reads as TGTGCCAGCACCCCCTCGGAGACCGATACGCAGTATTTT. Its protein is CASTPSETDTQYF.

This clonotype was observed at least ten times. V usage is TRBV7-2 and J usage is TRBJ1-1; maybe TRBD1 (5 bases). This CDR3 is built from 12 residues. Germline values: CDR1 SGHTA, CDR2 FQGNSA. V lost 5 bases to trimming and J lost 5 bases, with 9 bases between them. The CDR3 is CASSQGGTEAFF. In DNA form, the CDR3 reads TGTGCCAGCAGCCAGGGAGGAACTGAAGCTTTCTTT.

This clonotype has a handful of counts. The rearrangement uses TRBV28 and TRBJ2-7; D is possibly TRBD1 (6 bases). Trimming took off 6 bases at V and 5 bases at J, with 17 bases between the two ends. The V gene's germline CDR1 is MDHEN and CDR2 SYDVKM. The CDR3 is 14 residues long. The CDR3 region is CASRTQGPTHEQYF. DNA of the CDR3: TGTGCCAGCAGGACACAGGGTCCGACCCACGAGCAGTACTTC.

In this sample, this clonotype turned up a few times. This chain joins TRBV9 and TRBJ1-2; D gene ambiguous. This CDR3 spans 14 amino acids. Trimming pared 0 bases from V and 0 bases from J, leaving 6 bases between. Germline values: CDR1 SGDLS, CDR2 YYNGEE. The CDR3 reads CASSVGQSNYGYTF. The CDR3 DNA reads as TGTGCCAGCAGCGTAGGACAATCTAACTATGGCTACACCTTC.

The J gene is TRBJ1-6, the V gene TRBV3-1, with a weak D call TRBD1 (5 bases). The V end was cut by 4 bases, the J end by 10 bases, with 14 bases between. Germline V gives CDR1 LGHDT, CDR2 YNNKEL (reference sequence). The CDR3 extends over 14 amino acids. The CDR3 here is CASSPRDAGSPLHF. The CDR3 DNA sequence: TGTGCCAGCAGCCCCCGGGACGCCGGCTCACCCCTCCACTTT.

This chain connects TRBV12-3 or TRBV12-4 to TRBJ2-7; 7 nucleotides match TRBD2. The J segment lost 6 bases and the V segment lost 5 bases, leaving 7 bases of the junction unmatched. This CDR3 has 13 residues. CDR3 sequence (DNA): TGTGCCAGCAGTCTGAGAGGGGAGGGCGAGCAGTACTTC. This translates into CASSLRGEGEQYF.

V usage is TRBV30 and J usage is TRBJ2-1; tentative D call: TRBD1 (5 bases). The CDR3 is 14 residues long. Trimming left V 4 bases short and J 0 bases short, with 10 bases between. Germline V gene sequence: CDR1 GTSNPN, CDR2 SVGIG (reference sequence). CDR3 nucleotides: TGTGCCTGGAACGGACAAAGCTCCTACAATGAGCAGTTCTTC. Encoded protein: CAWNGQSSYNEQFF.

This clonotype was observed a few times. This chain connects TRBV6-2 or TRBV6-3 to TRBJ1-2; 9 positions agree with TRBD1. Germline assignment: CDR1 MNHEY and CDR2 SVGEGT. This CDR3 has 14 residues. J lost 2 bases, V lost 7 bases, and 5 bases had no gene match. The CDR3 protein is CASTPGTGNYGYTF. CDR3 DNA: TGTGCCAGCACCCCAGGGACAGGGAACTATGGCTACACCTTC.

V and J are TRBV2 and TRBJ1-5, with a possible D match to TRBD1 (6 bases). CDR3 length: 13 amino acids. Trimming cost V 6 bases and J 1 base, with 7 bases left between them. Germline CDR1 and CDR2: SNHLY and FYNNEI. The CDR3 DNA reads TGTGCCAGCAGAACAGGGAGCAATCAGCCCCAGCATTTT. This gives the protein CASRTGSNQPQHF.

This clonotype was detected ten times or more. The rearrangement joins TRBV10-3 to TRBJ2-1, with TRBD1 identical over 9 bases. V was pared by 9 bases and J by 4 bases, with 7 bases of the junction left unmatched. In germline, CDR1 is ENHRY, CDR2 SYGVKD. This CDR3 region has 14 residues. The CDR3 sequence: CAMNPGQGYNEQFF. In DNA, the CDR3 is TGTGCCATGAACCCGGGACAGGGTTACAATGAGCAGTTCTTC.

There are many counts of this clonotype. V gene TRBV27 combines with J gene TRBJ2-3; D is possibly TRBD1 (6 bases). Germline V gene sequence: CDR1 MNHEY, CDR2 SMNVEV (reference sequence). Trimming took 4 bases from V and 2 from J, leaving 22 bases between them. The CDR3 has 18 residues. The CDR3 nucleotides read TGTGCCAGCAGTTCCCTTCTACAGGGCGGTGACTACACAGATACGCAGTATTTT. Encoded protein: CASSSLLQGGDYTDTQYF.

This clonotype was detected only a few times. This chain connects TRBV10-3 to TRBJ1-3; D is ambiguous. V was trimmed by 0 bases and J by 0 bases, leaving 9 bases between them. The germline V gene has CDR1 ENHRY and CDR2 SYGVKD. This CDR3 has 16 residues. The CDR3 is CAISESWQYSGNTIYF. CDR3 in DNA: TGTGCCATCAGTGAGTCGTGGCAGTACTCTGGAAACACCATATATTTT.

The J gene is TRBJ2-1, the V gene TRBV5-1; 7 nucleotides agree with TRBD1. CDR1 is SGHRS, CDR2 YFSETQ, per germline. With V trimmed by 0 bases and J by 7 bases, 7 bases remained unmatched. This CDR3 region has 15 residues. The CDR3 protein is CASSLGDRGWNEQFF. In DNA, the CDR3 is TGCGCCAGCAGCTTGGGGGACAGAGGATGGAATGAGCAGTTCTTC.

In its sample, this clonotype was seen a few times. The rearrangement uses TRBV19 and TRBJ2-7; D assignment may be TRBD1 or TRBD2 (5 bases each). Trimming stripped 6 bases from V and 2 bases from J, with 17 bases between. Germline-derived CDR1 and CDR2 are LNHDA and SQIVND (reference sequence). The CDR3 sequence is 15 residues long. The CDR3 sequence: CASSDSGTVTYEQYF. CDR3 in DNA: TGTGCCAGTAGCGACTCCGGGACCGTCACCTACGAGCAGTACTTC.

J is TRBJ2-5 and V is TRBV28; D unresolved. Germline lookup yields CDR1 MDHEN and CDR2 SYDVKM. Trimming stripped 3 bases from V and 2 bases from J, with 4 bases between. The CDR3 covers 12 residues. CDR3 protein: CASSFRQETQYF. The DNA for the CDR3 is TGTGCCAGCAGTTTTCGGCAAGAGACCCAGTACTTC.

There are many counts of this clonotype. CDR3 loop: CASRPSGGLDEQYF. The CDR3 nucleotides are TGTGCCAGCAGACCTAGCGGGGGTCTCGACGAGCAGTACTTC. V and J are TRBV2 and TRBJ2-7, with 10 bases fitting TRBD2. The germline V gene encodes CDR1 SNHLY and CDR2 FYNNEI. This CDR3 is built from 14 residues. With V trimmed by 6 bases and J by 5 bases, 7 bases remained unmatched.

The chain is built from TRBV11-2 and TRBJ2-2; TRBD2 matches at 9 bases. Trimming removed 3 bases from V and 4 bases from J; junction bases left unmatched: 12. The CDR3 has 18 residues. CDR1 and CDR2 from the germline V gene are SGHAT and FQNNGV. The CDR3 is CASSFISGGAGGTGELFF. CDR3 DNA: TGTGCCAGCAGCTTTATTAGCGGGGGAGCCGGAGGCACCGGGGAGCTGTTTTTT.

This clonotype occurred many times. The gene calls are TRBV11-2 and TRBJ1-5; D unresolved. Trimming pared 3 bases from V and 9 bases from J, leaving 18 bases between. The CDR3 covers 15 residues. Germline CDR1 SGHAT, CDR2 FQNNGV. Here the CDR3 reads CASSFDGVGERPQHF. In DNA, the CDR3 is TGTGCCAGCAGCTTTGATGGAGTTGGTGAGCGGCCCCAGCATTTT.

This clonotype was seen at least ten times. J is TRBJ1-6 and V is TRBV2, with D hard to call. V was shortened by 5 bases and J by 7 bases, with 12 bases between the two germline ends. Germline loops: CDR1 SNHLY, CDR2 FYNNEI. The CDR3 extends over 14 amino acids. The CDR3 spells CASSLRTGNSPLHF. In DNA, the CDR3 is TGTGCCAGCAGTTTACGGACGGGGAATTCACCCCTCCACTTT.

This chain joins TRBV12-3 or TRBV12-4 and TRBJ2-5, with D possibly TRBD2 on 6 matching bases. Trimming stripped 3 bases from V and 5 bases from J, with 16 bases between. The CDR3 extends over 15 amino acids. CDR3 coding DNA: TGTGCCAGCAGTTTGTCTGGGAGGCGCGGGGAGACCCAGTACTTC. This codes for CASSLSGRRGETQYF.

The V gene is TRBV20-1, the J gene TRBJ1-3; D not resolved. The CDR3 is made up of 15 amino acids. Germline V CDR1 and CDR2: DFQATT, SNEGSKA (reference sequence). The V gene lost 0 bases and the J gene lost 1 base, with 10 bases spanning the gap. CDR3 residues: CSARDKSKSGNTIYF. CDR3 DNA: TGCAGTGCTAGAGATAAGTCGAAATCTGGAAACACCATATATTTT.

This rearrangement joins TRBV25-1 to TRBJ2-7, with a possible D match to TRBD1 (5 bases). CDR3 size: 15 residues. Deletions cut 2 bases from V and 3 bases from J, with 14 bases between. Looked up from germline, CDR1 is MGHDK and CDR2 is SYGVNS. CDR3 sequence (DNA): TGTGCCAGCAGTGAAGCCCAAGGGGCTGGCTACGAGCAGTACTTC. Protein product: CASSEAQGAGYEQYF.

This clonotype was seen a handful of times. The chain has TRBV20-1 and TRBJ2-5; D is undetermined. The CDR3 contains 10 residues. V lost 2 bases to trimming and J lost 5 bases, with 3 bases between them. Germline values: CDR1 DFQATT, CDR2 SNEGSKA (reference sequence). Here the CDR3 reads CSARHETQYF. CDR3 nucleotides: TGCAGTGCTAGACATGAGACCCAGTACTTC.

The chain is built from TRBV11-2 and TRBJ2-2, with TRBD2 matching 8 bases. CDR3 length equals 17 residues. Germline V gives CDR1 SGHAT, CDR2 FQNNGV. The ends lost 2 bases at V and 2 bases at J; junction bases unmatched: 7. CDR3 amino acids: CASSLFPGGANTGELFF. In nucleotides, the CDR3 is TGTGCCAGCAGCTTATTTCCCGGGGGGGCCAACACCGGGGAGCTGTTTTTT.

For the CDR3, the DNA is TGCGCCAGCAGCCCCGGACAGGGGGAGATCTACGAGCAGTACTTC. It encodes CASSPGQGEIYEQYF. V is TRBV5-1 and J is TRBJ2-7; TRBD1 aligns across 10 bases. This CDR3 region has 15 residues. Germline V gene data show CDR1 as SGHRS and CDR2 as YFSETQ. Trimming took 4 bases from V and 3 from J; bases not matched to a gene: 7. The whole variable domain, filled in from reference TRBV5-1 and TRBJ2-7, reads KAGVTQTPRYLIKTRGQQVTLSCSPISGHRSVSWYQQTPGQGLQFLFEYFSETQRNKGNFPGRFSGRQFSNSRSEMNVSTLELGDSALYLCASSPGQGEIYEQYFGPGTRLTVT.

This clonotype showed up just a few times. The rearrangement uses TRBV12-3 or TRBV12-4 and TRBJ1-1; 8 nucleotides match TRBD1. The CDR3 extends over 15 amino acids. V shed 6 bases, J shed 4 bases, and the junction held 10 bases outside the gene matches. DNA for the CDR3: TGTGCCAGCAGCCTTCGGACAGGGCGATCCACTGAAGCTTTCTTT. Its translation: CASSLRTGRSTEAFF.

This clonotype was counted a few times. The chain couples TRBV20-1 to TRBJ2-3; TRBD1 might be the D (7 bases). This CDR3 spans 15 amino acids. Germline loops: CDR1 DFQATT, CDR2 SNEGSKA (reference sequence). V lost 6 bases and J 2 bases, leaving 18 bases between the germline ends. The CDR3 DNA follows: TGCAGTGCCCTGATGGGGGGACAGAACACAGATACGCAGTATTTT. This sequence encodes CSALMGGQNTDTQYF.

This clonotype has at least ten counts. Written as DNA, the CDR3 is TGTGCCAGCAGCCCGGAGGGGATTGGCTACACCTTC. This codes for CASSPEGIGYTF. V gene TRBV7-8 combines with J gene TRBJ1-2; D is perhaps TRBD1 (5 bases). The CDR3 covers 12 residues. Germline CDR1 reads SGHVS; CDR2 reads FQNEAQ. The germline V and J ends were trimmed by 5 bases and 7 bases, with 11 bases remaining between them.

This clonotype has a count of ten or more. The chain carries TRBV11-3 and TRBJ2-1; 8 bases are shared with TRBD1. Germline V CDR1 and CDR2: SGHNT, YENEEA. This CDR3 comprises 13 residues. V lost 8 bases to trimming and J lost 2 bases; unmatched junction nucleotides: 2. The CDR3 loop is CASRTGPYNEQFF. In nucleotides, the CDR3 is TGTGCCAGCCGGACAGGGCCCTACAATGAGCAGTTCTTC.